These T cell receptor beta chains were read from a single sample in a study of tumor and adjacent non-tumor tissue in lung cancer. TCRdb reprocessed the multiplex PCR reads via MiXCR and lists one record per CDR3 protein. The sample holds 50,000 to 60,000 distinct CDR3 sequences, 60% to 80% seen once. Sequences were obtained from distant non-tumor lung tissue. The receptor set was obtained from a woman aged 55 to 70 with non-small cell lung cancer. Both conserved end residues are part of each CDR3. The order of the fields is V gene, J gene, D gene, clone size, CDR3 DNA, CDR3 protein. D genes are given only for firm matches. For some rows the clone size is stated as once, few or many, or as a class when expanded; others skip it.

TRBV11-2	TRBJ2-7	TRBD1	.	TGTACCAGCAGTACGGCCGGGACAGTGTATCAAGTCTCCTACGAGCAGTACTTC	CTSSTAGTVYQVSYEQYF
TRBV28	TRBJ2-1	.	.	TGTGCCAGCAGTATGACATGGGGGTTCAATGAGCAGTCCTTC	CASSMTWGFNEQSF
TRBV11-3	TRBJ2-7	.	.	TGTGACAGCAGCTTAGATACGGGAATCTACAAGCAGTACTTC	CDSSLDTGIYKQYF
TRBV6-5	TRBJ1-5	.	.	TGTGTCAACAGTTCAGTATGGGGGGGCGGCCAGCCCCAGCATTTT	CVNSSVWGGGQPQHF
TRBV4-2	TRBJ2-3	.	.	TGTGCAAGCAGCCAAGATTGGGAGCGGTCTACCATAGATACGCAGTATTTT	CASSQDWERSTIDTQYF
TRBV18	TRBJ2-1	TRBD1	many	TGTGCCAGCTATCGGGACAGCTACAATGAGCAGTTCTTC	CASYRDSYNEQFF
TRBV6-2/TRBV6-3	TRBJ1-6	.	.	TGTGTCAGTGGGGCTGGGAGCGGTAATTCACCCCTCCACTTT	CVSGAGSGNSPLHF
TRBV11-2	TRBJ2-1	TRBD2	.	TGTGCCGGCAGCTTAGGAATGGGACTAGCGGGGGCTAACAGTGAGCTGTTCTTC	CAGSLGMGLAGANSELFF
TRBV11-2	TRBJ2-7	.	.	TGTGCCAGTAGCTTAGCTCAGACCTATTACGCCGAGCAGTACTTC	CASSLAQTYYAEQYF
TRBV28	TRBJ2-5	.	.	TGTGCCAGCAGCCCACCGGGGGAGATGGAGACACAGTACTTC	CASSPPGEMETQYF
TRBV6-1	TRBJ2-6	.	.	TGTACCAGCAGCCCCCTAACCGGGGGGGCCAACGTCCTGACTTTC	CTSSPLTGGANVLTF
TRBV12-3/TRBV12-4	TRBJ2-4	TRBD2	once	TGTACCAGCAGTTTGGGAGGACTAGCGGGTGGGGGAAACATTCAGTACTTC	CTSSLGGLAGGGNIQYF
TRBV10-1	TRBJ2-1	.	.	TGCGCCAGCGGGGGAAGTTACAATGAGCAGTTCTTT	CASGGSYNEQFF
TRBV6-5	TRBJ1-2	.	.	TGTGCCAGCAGTGCCCCGGGGAGGGGCTATGGCTACTCCTTC	CASSAPGRGYGYSF
TRBV12-3/TRBV12-4	TRBJ1-3	.	many	TGTGCCAGCCAACCGAGCTCTGGAAACACCATATATTTT	CASQPSSGNTIYF
TRBV4-3	TRBJ1-5	.	.	TGCGCCAGCAGCTCGAATCTCGTGGGGGATCAGTCCCAGCATTTT	CASSSNLVGDQSQHF
TRBV11-2	TRBJ1-6	TRBD1	few	TGTGCCAGCAGCTTAGAGGGACAGGATACCGCACCCCCCCACTTT	CASSLEGQDTAPPHF
TRBV5-1	TRBJ2-3	.	.	TGCGCCAGCAGCATTGGGATAGAGGGAGTCACAGATACGCAGTATTTT	CASSIGIEGVTDTQYF
TRBV6-2/TRBV6-3	TRBJ2-2	.	hyperexpanded	TGTGCCAGCAGTTACACCCAACAGAGGGCCAACACCGGGGAGCTGTTTTTT	CASSYTQQRANTGELFF
TRBV12-3/TRBV12-4	TRBJ1-5	.	many	TGTGCCAGCAGTTTCCTAAGGGGCCTCAATCAGCCCCAGCATTTT	CASSFLRGLNQPQHF
TRBV20-1	TRBJ2-7	.	once	TGCAGTGCTAGAGATTTTCTCGCAGGCTCCTACGAGCAGTACTTC	CSARDFLAGSYEQYF
TRBV12-3/TRBV12-4	TRBJ2-1	.	.	TGTGCAAGCAATTTGCGCAGGGCTCTTAGTCCGGACAATGTGCAGTTCTTC	CASNLRRALSPDNVQFF
TRBV6-1	TRBJ1-2	TRBD1	once	TGTGGCAGCAGCGAATTGGGACAGAGCGATGGCTACACCTTC	CGSSELGQSDGYTF